These 11 T cell receptor beta chains share one sample of origin, sequenced in a study of radiation and T cells in renal cell carcinoma (TCRdb year 2020). Libraries were made using the immunoSEQ multiplex PCR assay. TCRdb holds this immuneACCESS table with in-frame rearrangements only. Some clones are missing; in checked studies, unresolved V genes explain under half, and the rest has no known cause. Within this sample are some 120,000 clones, with 70% to 90% of them counted one time only. The ten biggest clones cover around 2% of the sample. The time point label corresponds to: blood 2 weeks post-SBRT. Interpreted using the paper, the treatment or condition label stands for: 15 Gy SBRT to primary tumor, nephrectomy 4 weeks later. Sequences were derived from blood, sampled from a patient whose treatment included radiotherapy and nephrectomy. These receptors were collected from a woman aged 55-69 years with renal cell carcinoma.

The gene calls are TRBV14 and TRBJ1-3; a possible D gene is TRBD1 (5 bases). Trimming left V 3 bases short and J 10 bases short, with 10 bases between. Germline CDR1 SGHDN, CDR2 FVKESK. The length of the CDR3 is 12 residues. DNA of the CDR3: TGTGCCAGCAGCCAGGGACCGGGGACCATATATTTT. Its protein product is CASSQGPGTIYF.

The chain combines TRBV6-1 with TRBJ1-2; 7 nucleotides agree with TRBD1. V lost 4 bases, J lost 7 bases, and 6 bases stayed unmatched. The CDR3 contains 13 residues. Per germline, CDR1 MNHNS and CDR2 SASEGT. Written as DNA, the CDR3 is TGTGCCAGCAGTGGCCAGGGGGTAGGTGGCTACACCTTC. It specifies CASSGQGVGGYTF.

The rearrangement uses TRBV5-1 and TRBJ2-3; a possible D gene is TRBD2 (6 bases). The germline gives CDR1 SGHRS, CDR2 YFSETQ. This CDR3 has 13 amino acids. Trimming stripped 4 bases from V and 7 bases from J, with 13 bases between. CDR3: CASSQRDSNTQYF. The CDR3 region has the DNA TGCGCCAGCAGCCAACGGGACTCCAATACGCAGTATTTT.

The rearrangement joins TRBV6-4 to TRBJ2-5; D gene uncertain. The germline V and J ends were trimmed by 3 bases and 1 base, with 9 bases remaining between them. CDR1 and CDR2 (germline): MRHNA, SNTAGT. This CDR3 comprises 14 residues. The CDR3 protein is CASSEFGGQETQYF. For the CDR3, the DNA is TGTGCCAGCAGTGAATTTGGTGGCCAAGAGACCCAGTACTTC.

The chain joins TRBV29-1 to TRBJ2-7; D remains ambiguous. This CDR3 contains 11 residues. CDR1 SQVTM and CDR2 ANQGSEA come from the germline V gene. The germline V and J ends were trimmed by 5 bases and 1 base, with 6 bases remaining between them. DNA of the CDR3: TGCAGCGTTCGAGTTTCCTACGAGCAGTACTTC. Translation gives CSVRVSYEQYF.

This chain connects TRBV4-1 to TRBJ2-1; D unresolved. This CDR3 region has 13 residues. CDR1 is MGHRA, CDR2 YSYEKL, per germline. The V and J ends lost 0 bases and 4 bases respectively, with 4 bases between them. CDR3 residues: CASSQEGYNEQFF. The DNA for the CDR3 is TGCGCCAGCAGCCAAGAAGGTTACAATGAGCAGTTCTTC.

This clone has just a few counts. This chain links TRBV6-5 with TRBJ2-3; D gene unclear. This CDR3 has 13 amino acids. Germline V gene sequence: CDR1 MNHEY, CDR2 SVGAGI. Between the trimmed V and J ends, which lost 6 bases and 5 bases, there was a span of 12 bases. CDR3 residues: CASRFNGRDTQYF. The DNA for the CDR3 is TGTGCCAGCAGATTCAACGGCAGAGATACGCAGTATTTT.

The chain combines TRBV5-5 with TRBJ1-2, with D possibly matching TRBD1 (6 bases). Looked up from germline, CDR1 is SGHKS and CDR2 is YYEKEE (reference sequence). The V and J ends lost 0 bases and 4 bases respectively, with 16 bases between them. The CDR3 contains 16 residues. For the CDR3, the DNA is TGTGCCAGCAGCTTGGCCGTCAGGGGAGGCTCCTATGGCTACACCTTC. This gives the protein CASSLAVRGGSYGYTF.

The V and J genes are TRBV5-4 and TRBJ1-2; possibly TRBD1 for D (6 bases). The V gene lost 5 bases and the J gene lost 2 bases, with 13 bases spanning the gap. This CDR3 is 14 amino acids long. In germline, CDR1 is SGHNT, CDR2 YYREEE (reference sequence). The CDR3 sequence: CASRPEGGNYGYTF. The CDR3 DNA reads as TGTGCCAGCAGGCCGGAGGGGGGGAACTATGGCTACACCTTC.

The chain's CDR3 is CASSRGADRVYNEQFF. CDR3 coding DNA: TGCGCCAGCAGCCGCGGCGCGGACAGGGTCTACAATGAGCAGTTCTTC. The rearrangement links TRBV4-1 to TRBJ2-1; 8 nucleotides agree with TRBD1. This CDR3 is 16 amino acids long. CDR1 is MGHRA and CDR2 is YSYEKL in the germline V gene. Trimming removed 4 bases from V and 3 bases from J; junction bases left unmatched: 8.

This rearrangement joins TRBV29-1 to TRBJ2-7; no definite D call. Germline V gene data show CDR1 as SQVTM and CDR2 as ANQGSEA. Trimming took 4 bases from V and 2 from J, leaving 9 bases between them. The CDR3 totals 12 residues. The CDR3 region is CSVVEQTYEQYF. CDR3 coding DNA: TGCAGCGTTGTAGAGCAAACCTACGAGCAGTACTTC.